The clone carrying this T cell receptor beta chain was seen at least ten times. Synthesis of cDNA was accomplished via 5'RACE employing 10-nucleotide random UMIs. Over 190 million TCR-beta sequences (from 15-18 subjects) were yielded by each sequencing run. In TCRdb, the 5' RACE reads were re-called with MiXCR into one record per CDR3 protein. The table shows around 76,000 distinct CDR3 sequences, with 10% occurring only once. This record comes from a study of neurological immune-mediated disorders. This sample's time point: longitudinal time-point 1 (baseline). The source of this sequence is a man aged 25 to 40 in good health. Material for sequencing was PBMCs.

In DNA, the CDR3 is TGCGCCAGCAGCTTGTCTTACTCCTACGAGCAGTACTTC. Translated: CASSLSYSYEQYF. This chain joins TRBV5-1 and TRBJ2-7; D ambiguous. The CDR3 is made up of 13 amino acids. The germline CDR1 and CDR2 sequences are SGHRS and YFSETQ. V was pared by 1 base and J by 0 bases, with 5 bases between.